These T cell receptor beta chains were read from a single sample in a study of tumor-infiltrating lymphocytes in primary liver carcinoma. TCRdb passed the multiplex PCR reads through MiXCR, listing each CDR3 protein once. Seen here are 40,000 to 55,000 distinct CDR3 sequences, approximately 80% observed once, and the top ten hold around 24%. Sequencing was done on a sample of liver tumor tissue from sampling region 5. Source of these receptors: a middle-aged man with primary liver carcinoma and hepatitis B virus infection. Each CDR3 is given with its conserved first and last residue. A D gene is named only where the DNA matches it firmly. A row's size may be missing; if present it is once, few, many or a size class.

V gene: TRBV4-3; clone size: .; J gene: TRBJ2-7; D gene: .; CDR3 length: 12; CDR3 DNA: TGCGCCAGCCGAGATCTGCCCTACGAGCAGTATTTC; CDR3 protein: CASRDLPYEQYF
V gene: TRBV6-1; clone size: .; J gene: TRBJ2-1; D gene: .; CDR3 length: 16; CDR3 DNA: TGTGCCAGCAGTGACCGGACCAAAAACTCCTACAATGAGCAGTTCTTC; CDR3 protein: CASSDRTKNSYNEQFF
V gene: TRBV7-9; clone size: .; J gene: TRBJ1-2; D gene: TRBD1; CDR3 length: 16; CDR3 DNA: TGTGTCAGCAGCCTAGCGACTGAAGGGACAGCTTATGGCTACACCTTC; CDR3 protein: CVSSLATEGTAYGYTF
V gene: TRBV11-1; clone size: .; J gene: TRBJ2-2; D gene: .; CDR3 length: 15; CDR3 DNA: TGTGCCAGCAGCTATACAGGACCTTTCCCCTGTGAGCTGTTTTTT; CDR3 protein: CASSYTGPFPCELFF
V gene: TRBV10-2; clone size: .; J gene: TRBJ2-1; D gene: .; CDR3 length: 15; CDR3 DNA: TGCGGCAGCAGTGAGACGGCTGCCCCCTACAATGAGCAGTTCTTC; CDR3 protein: CGSSETAAPYNEQFF
V gene: TRBV29-1; clone size: .; J gene: TRBJ1-2; D gene: .; CDR3 length: 14; CDR3 DNA: TGTAGCGTCAAGTTTGGACAGTCGATCAAGGGCTACACCTTC; CDR3 protein: CSVKFGQSIKGYTF
V gene: TRBV5-1; clone size: many; J gene: TRBJ2-2; D gene: .; CDR3 length: 12; CDR3 DNA: TGCGCCAGCAGTTTTTACACCGGGGAGCTGTTTTTT; CDR3 protein: CASSFYTGELFF
V gene: TRBV6-1; clone size: medium-sized; J gene: TRBJ2-2; D gene: TRBD1; CDR3 length: 15; CDR3 DNA: TGTGCCAGCAGGACAGGGGGCGGAGGAGCCGGGGAGCTGTTTTTT; CDR3 protein: CASRTGGGGAGELFF
V gene: TRBV4-2; clone size: .; J gene: TRBJ1-1; D gene: .; CDR3 length: 17; CDR3 DNA: TGTGCCGGCAGCCAAGAGGTCGTCGGGGGCTGGTCGCTTCCTCCAGTCTTT; CDR3 protein: CAGSQEVVGGWSLPPVF
V gene: TRBV4-2; clone size: .; J gene: TRBJ2-1; D gene: .; CDR3 length: 15; CDR3 DNA: TGTGTCAACAGCCAAGATTGGACTACCGGCGGTGAGCAGTTCTTC; CDR3 protein: CVNSQDWTTGGEQFF
V gene: TRBV11-1; clone size: .; J gene: TRBJ2-5; D gene: TRBD2; CDR3 length: 15; CDR3 DNA: TGTGCCAACACCCTCAGGGGACTAGCGGGAGAGACCCAATACTTC; CDR3 protein: CANTLRGLAGETQYF
V gene: TRBV11-3; clone size: .; J gene: TRBJ2-1; D gene: .; CDR3 length: 14; CDR3 DNA: TGTGCAGGCAGGGTAAGAGGACGGGACAATGAGCAGTTCTTC; CDR3 protein: CAGRVRGRDNEQFF
V gene: TRBV5-4; clone size: .; J gene: TRBJ2-7; D gene: TRBD2; CDR3 length: 16; CDR3 DNA: TGTGCCAGCACCAAGACTAGCGGAGGTCGAGGGGCCGGGCAGTACTTC; CDR3 protein: CASTKTSGGRGAGQYF
V gene: TRBV30; clone size: .; J gene: TRBJ1-3; D gene: TRBD1; CDR3 length: 14; CDR3 DNA: TGCGCCTGGAGGCTGACAGGGGGTGGAAGCACCATATATTTT; CDR3 protein: CAWRLTGGGSTIYF
V gene: TRBV29-1; clone size: .; J gene: TRBJ1-5; D gene: .; CDR3 length: 12; CDR3 DNA: .; CDR3 protein: CSVGGGNLPQYF
V gene: TRBV11-2; clone size: .; J gene: TRBJ1-1; D gene: .; CDR3 length: 13; CDR3 DNA: TGTGCCAGCATTTTAGGCCTGAACACCGAAGCTTTCTTT; CDR3 protein: CASILGLNTEAFF
V gene: TRBV7-9; clone size: .; J gene: TRBJ2-3; D gene: .; CDR3 length: 15; CDR3 DNA: TGTGCCAGCAGCTCTGACAGTGACGGGGCAGATACGCACTATTTT; CDR3 protein: CASSSDSDGADTHYF
V gene: TRBV28; clone size: .; J gene: TRBJ2-5; D gene: .; CDR3 length: 13; CDR3 DNA: TGTGTCAGCAGTTATCAACCCCAAGAGACCCAGTACTTC; CDR3 protein: CVSSYQPQETQYF
V gene: TRBV5-6; clone size: .; J gene: TRBJ1-2; D gene: .; CDR3 length: 12; CDR3 DNA: TGTGGCAGCACCTCCGGGAAATCTGGCTACACCTTC; CDR3 protein: CGSTSGKSGYTF
V gene: TRBV6-5; clone size: .; J gene: TRBJ2-2; D gene: .; CDR3 length: 14; CDR3 DNA: TGTCCCAGCAATCGTGGACCGAACACCGGGGAGCTGTTTTTT; CDR3 protein: CPSNRGPNTGELFF
V gene: TRBV29-1; clone size: .; J gene: TRBJ2-1; D gene: .; CDR3 length: 15; CDR3 DNA: TGCAGCGTTAGGGGTCCAGCGCAGGAGGGCTATGGGCAGTTCTTC; CDR3 protein: CSVRGPAQEGYGQFF
V gene: TRBV5-6; clone size: .; J gene: TRBJ1-2; D gene: .; CDR3 length: 14; CDR3 DNA: TGTGCCAGCAGTGGCCGGGACGTCGAGCATGGCTACACCTTC; CDR3 protein: CASSGRDVEHGYTF
V gene: TRBV6-5; clone size: .; J gene: TRBJ2-1; D gene: .; CDR3 length: 14; CDR3 DNA: TGTGTCAGCAGCCCTCGGCCCAGCTTTAGTGAGCAGTTCTTC; CDR3 protein: CVSSPRPSFSEQFF
V gene: TRBV29-1; clone size: .; J gene: TRBJ2-5; D gene: .; CDR3 length: 12; CDR3 DNA: TGCATCGGTATGGACAGTGGAGGGACCCAGCACTTC; CDR3 protein: CIGMDSGGTQHF
V gene: TRBV5-1; clone size: .; J gene: TRBJ2-7; D gene: TRBD1; CDR3 length: 15; CDR3 DNA: TGCGCCAGAAGCCTGGACAGGGAGTGGATCTACGAGCAGTACTTC; CDR3 protein: CARSLDREWIYEQYF
V gene: TRBV2; clone size: .; J gene: TRBJ2-1; D gene: .; CDR3 length: 15; CDR3 DNA: TGTGCGAGCAGTGATGGTCCCCCCCTAATCAGTGAGCAGTTCTTC; CDR3 protein: CASSDGPPLISEQFF
V gene: TRBV29-1; clone size: .; J gene: TRBJ2-5; D gene: TRBD2; CDR3 length: 13; CDR3 DNA: TGCAGCGTGAGTCGCGGGAGAGGAGAGGCCCATTACTTC; CDR3 protein: CSVSRGRGEAHYF
V gene: TRBV29-1; clone size: .; J gene: TRBJ2-2; D gene: .; CDR3 length: 12; CDR3 DNA: TGCAGCGTGCCTGGGGGGAGCGTGGAGCTGTTTTTT; CDR3 protein: CSVPGGSVELFF
V gene: TRBV29-1; clone size: .; J gene: TRBJ1-2; D gene: .; CDR3 length: 14; CDR3 DNA: TGCAACGTCAAGTTTGGACGGCCGATCTATGGCTACACCTTC; CDR3 protein: CNVKFGRPIYGYTF
V gene: TRBV11-3; clone size: .; J gene: TRBJ2-1; D gene: .; CDR3 length: 14; CDR3 DNA: TGTGCCAGCAGCATAGGCGTCTCTAACAATGAACAGTTCTTC; CDR3 protein: CASSIGVSNNEQFF
V gene: TRBV29-1; clone size: .; J gene: TRBJ2-1; D gene: TRBD1; CDR3 length: 15; CDR3 DNA: TGCTGCGTTGAAGTAAGAGGAAGGGGGCAGGGCGAGCAGTTCTTC; CDR3 protein: CCVEVRGRGQGEQFF
V gene: TRBV5-5; clone size: .; J gene: TRBJ2-5; D gene: .; CDR3 length: 18; CDR3 DNA: TGTGCCAGCAGCCTGGGGTTGATCGGGACGGAATACCAAGAGACCCAGTGCTTC; CDR3 protein: CASSLGLIGTEYQETQCF